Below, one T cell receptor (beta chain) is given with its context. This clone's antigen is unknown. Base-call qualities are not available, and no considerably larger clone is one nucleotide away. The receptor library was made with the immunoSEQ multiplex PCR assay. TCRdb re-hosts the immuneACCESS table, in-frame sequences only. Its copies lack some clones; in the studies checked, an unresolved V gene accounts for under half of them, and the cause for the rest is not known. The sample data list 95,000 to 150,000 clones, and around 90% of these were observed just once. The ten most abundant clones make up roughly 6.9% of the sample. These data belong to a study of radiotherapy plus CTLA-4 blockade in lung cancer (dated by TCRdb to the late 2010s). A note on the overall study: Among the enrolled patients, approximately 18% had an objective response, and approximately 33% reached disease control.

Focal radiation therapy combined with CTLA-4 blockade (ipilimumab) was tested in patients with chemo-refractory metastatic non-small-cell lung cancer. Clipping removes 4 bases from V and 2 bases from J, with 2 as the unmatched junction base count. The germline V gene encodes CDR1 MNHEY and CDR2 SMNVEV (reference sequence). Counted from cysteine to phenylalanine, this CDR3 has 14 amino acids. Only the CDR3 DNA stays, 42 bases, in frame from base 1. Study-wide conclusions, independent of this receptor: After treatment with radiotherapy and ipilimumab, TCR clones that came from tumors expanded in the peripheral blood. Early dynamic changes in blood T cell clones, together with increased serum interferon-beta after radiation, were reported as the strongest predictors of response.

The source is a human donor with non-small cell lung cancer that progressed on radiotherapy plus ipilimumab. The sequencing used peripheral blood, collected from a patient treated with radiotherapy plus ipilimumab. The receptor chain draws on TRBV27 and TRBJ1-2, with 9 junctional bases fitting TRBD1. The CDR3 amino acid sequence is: CASSWGQGNYGYTF. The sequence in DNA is TGTGCCAGCAGTTGGGGACAGGGAAACTATGGCTACACCTTC.